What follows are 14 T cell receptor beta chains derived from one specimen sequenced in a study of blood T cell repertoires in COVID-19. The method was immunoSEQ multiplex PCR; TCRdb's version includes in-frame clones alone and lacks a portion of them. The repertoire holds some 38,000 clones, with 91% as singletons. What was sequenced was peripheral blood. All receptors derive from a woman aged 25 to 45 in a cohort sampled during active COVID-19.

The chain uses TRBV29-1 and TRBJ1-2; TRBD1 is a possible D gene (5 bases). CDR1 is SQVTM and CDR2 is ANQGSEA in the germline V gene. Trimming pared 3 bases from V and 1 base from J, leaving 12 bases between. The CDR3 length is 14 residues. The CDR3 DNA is TGCAGCGTTGAGACAGCCAATCTTAACTATGGCTACACCTTC. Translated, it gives CSVETANLNYGYTF.

The DNA for the CDR3 is TGTGCCAGCAGTGAAATGGGTCAATCACAGGTCTATGGCTACACCTTC. As protein: CASSEMGQSQVYGYTF. This chain connects TRBV6-1 to TRBJ1-2; D is possibly TRBD1 (5 bases). Looked up from germline, CDR1 is MNHNS and CDR2 is SASEGT. V was cut by 2 bases and J by 4 bases, with 17 bases left in between. The CDR3 has 16 amino acids.

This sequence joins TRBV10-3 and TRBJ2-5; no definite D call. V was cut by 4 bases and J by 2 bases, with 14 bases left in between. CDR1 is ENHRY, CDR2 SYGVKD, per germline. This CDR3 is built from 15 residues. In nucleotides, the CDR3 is TGTGCCATCAGTGCCAGTGCGACGGGTCAAGAGACCCAGTACTTC. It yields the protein CAISASATGQETQYF.

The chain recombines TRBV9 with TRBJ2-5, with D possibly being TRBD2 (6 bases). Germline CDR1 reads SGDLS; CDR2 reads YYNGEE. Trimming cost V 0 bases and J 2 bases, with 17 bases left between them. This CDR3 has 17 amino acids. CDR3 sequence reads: CASSVGRGAGTQETQYF. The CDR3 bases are TGTGCCAGCAGCGTAGGACGAGGGGCTGGGACTCAAGAGACCCAGTACTTC.

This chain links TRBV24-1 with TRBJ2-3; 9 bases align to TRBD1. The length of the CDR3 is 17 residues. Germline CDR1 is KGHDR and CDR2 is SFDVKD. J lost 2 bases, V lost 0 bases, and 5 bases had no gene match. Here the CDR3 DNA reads TGTGCCACCAGTGATTTGGCCGGGACAGGGTACACAGATACGCAGTATTTT. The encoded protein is CATSDLAGTGYTDTQYF.

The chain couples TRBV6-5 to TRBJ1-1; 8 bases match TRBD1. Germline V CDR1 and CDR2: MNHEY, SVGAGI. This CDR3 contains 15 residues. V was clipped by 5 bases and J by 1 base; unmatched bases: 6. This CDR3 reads CASSLDRGQNTEAFF. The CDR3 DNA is TGTGCCAGCAGTCTAGACAGGGGTCAGAACACTGAAGCTTTCTTT.

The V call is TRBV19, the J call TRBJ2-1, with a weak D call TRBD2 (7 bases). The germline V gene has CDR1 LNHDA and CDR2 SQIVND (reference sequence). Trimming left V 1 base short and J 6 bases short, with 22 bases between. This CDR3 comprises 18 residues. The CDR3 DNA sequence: TGTGCCAGTAGTATAGTGATATCTGGGGGGGCCGTCGGCAATGAGCAGTTCTTC. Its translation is CASSIVISGGAVGNEQFF.

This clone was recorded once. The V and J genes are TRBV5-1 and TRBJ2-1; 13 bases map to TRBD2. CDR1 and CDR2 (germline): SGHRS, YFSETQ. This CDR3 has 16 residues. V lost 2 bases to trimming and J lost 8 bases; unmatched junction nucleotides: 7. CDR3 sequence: CASSFGLAGVADEQFF. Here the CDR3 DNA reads TGCGCCAGCAGCTTCGGACTAGCGGGAGTAGCGGATGAGCAGTTCTTC.

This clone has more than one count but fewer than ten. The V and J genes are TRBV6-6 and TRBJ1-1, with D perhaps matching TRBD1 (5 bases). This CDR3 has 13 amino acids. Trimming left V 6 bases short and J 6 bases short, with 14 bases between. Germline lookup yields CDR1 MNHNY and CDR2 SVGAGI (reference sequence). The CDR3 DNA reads TGTGCCAGCAGCGTAGGGGTCGTATCTGAAGCTTTCTTT. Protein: CASSVGVVSEAFF.

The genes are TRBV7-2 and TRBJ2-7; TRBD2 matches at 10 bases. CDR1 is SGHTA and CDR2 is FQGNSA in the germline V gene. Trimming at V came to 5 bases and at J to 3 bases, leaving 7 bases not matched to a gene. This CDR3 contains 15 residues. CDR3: CASSPGLATIYEQYF. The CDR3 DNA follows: TGTGCCAGCAGCCCGGGACTAGCGACCATCTACGAGCAGTACTTC.

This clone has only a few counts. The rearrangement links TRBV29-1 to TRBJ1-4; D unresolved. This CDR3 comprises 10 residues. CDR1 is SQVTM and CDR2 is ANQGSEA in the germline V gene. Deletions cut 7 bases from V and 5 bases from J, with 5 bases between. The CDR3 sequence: CSATNEKLFF. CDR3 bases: TGCAGCGCTACAAATGAAAAACTGTTTTTT.

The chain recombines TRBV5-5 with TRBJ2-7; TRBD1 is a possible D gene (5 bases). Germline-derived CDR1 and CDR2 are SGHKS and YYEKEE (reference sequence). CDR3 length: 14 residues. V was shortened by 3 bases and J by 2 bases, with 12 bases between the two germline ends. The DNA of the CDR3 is TGTGCCAGCAGCTATGACAGCTACACCTACGAGCAGTACTTC. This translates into CASSYDSYTYEQYF.

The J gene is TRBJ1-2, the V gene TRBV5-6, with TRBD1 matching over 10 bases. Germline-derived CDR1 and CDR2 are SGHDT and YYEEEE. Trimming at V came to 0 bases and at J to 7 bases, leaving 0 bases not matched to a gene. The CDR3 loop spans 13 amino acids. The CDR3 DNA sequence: TGTGCCAGCAGCTTGGGGACAGGGGGTGGCTACACCTTC. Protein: CASSLGTGGGYTF.

The DNA for the CDR3 is TGCGCCAGCAGCTTGTACCGCGGGAGGGAACAAGAGACCCAGTACTTC. It is translated as CASSLYRGREQETQYF. This chain joins TRBV5-1 and TRBJ2-5; TRBD2 agrees at 9 bases. The trim removed 1 base at V and 2 bases at J, leaving 6 bases unmatched. This CDR3 comprises 16 residues. CDR1 is SGHRS, CDR2 YFSETQ, per germline.